Following are 9 T cell receptor delta chains from one sample sequenced in a study of γδ T cells in repeated Plasmodium falciparum infection. TCRdb re-analyzed the multiplex PCR reads via CATT. This sample has around 82,000 delta-chain clones, with under 1.5% found just once. Vgamma9/Vdelta2+ and Vdelta2-negative gammadelta T cells were flow-sorted from PBMC for bulk sequencing. The sequenced sample consisted of gamma-delta T cells from blood. Receptors were obtained from a pool of human donors (malaria-infected and uninfected, not separated).

This clone has a count of ten or more. The J gene is TRDJ2, the V gene TRDV1, with TRDD3 matching over 7 bases. From germline, CDR1 is TSWWSYY and CDR2 QGS. The CDR3 is made up of 19 amino acids. V was pared by 5 bases and J by 0 bases, with 15 bases of the junction left unmatched. In DNA form, the CDR3 reads TGTGCTCTTGGGAACTACGCCCCTGGGGGTTCCGCTTTGACAGCACAACTCTTCTTT. Translating gives CALGNYAPGGSALTAQLFF.

This clone was seen a handful of times. The protein that TCRdb holds for this DNA derives from a much larger clone and differs from the translated DNA at residue 7, which likely indicates a read error; the protein shown here is translated from the DNA. The V gene is TRDV1, the J gene TRDJ1; TRDD3 aligns across 11 bases. TCRdb leaves out the J gene; it was filled in here by matching the DNA to germline. V shed 5 bases, J shed 0 bases, and the junction held 26 bases outside the gene matches. The germline V gene has CDR1 TSWWSYY and CDR2 QGS. The CDR3 sequence is 23 residues long. The CDR3: CALGTATPHWGIFTSIYTDKLIF. The CDR3, as DNA: TGTGCTCTTGGGACCGCAACTCCGCACTGGGGGATATTCACATCCATTTACACCGATAAACTCATCTTT.

The sample holds a few counts of this clone. This DNA's translation and the protein TCRdb lists, from a much larger clone, do not match at residue 8, likely due to a read error; the protein shown is translated from the DNA. J is TRDJ1 and V is TRDV1; 7 bases are a match to TRDD3. J was trimmed by 0 bases and V by 2 bases; bases with no gene match: 18. This CDR3 region has 20 residues. Germline V gene data show CDR1 as TSWWSYY and CDR2 as QGS. Here the CDR3 DNA reads TGTGCTCTTGGGGAAATCCGGTCTTGGAAGCGGGGGGATCACACCGATAAACTCATCTTT. Translating it yields CALGEIRSWKRGDHTDKLIF.

Details on this clone: The protein TCRdb lists belongs to a much larger clone and differs from this DNA's translation at residue 11, which points to a read error; the protein shown is made from the DNA. The rearrangement links TRDV2 to TRDJ2; 7 positions agree with TRDD3. Because TCRdb records no J gene, it was assigned here through a match of the DNA to germline. CDR1 GEAIGNYY and CDR2 EKD come from the germline V gene. CDR3 length: 15 amino acids. The CDR3 nucleotides read TGTGCCTGTGACACTGGGGGAGCTTTGACAGAACAACTCTTCTTT. This translates into CACDTGGALTEQLFF.

The V and J genes are TRDV1 and TRDJ1; TRDD3 aligns across 8 bases. TCRdb lists no J gene, so it was determined here by aligning the DNA to germline. CDR1 and CDR2 (germline): TSWWSYY, QGS. This CDR3 has 26 residues. Germline trimming cut 4 bases from V and 1 base from J; bases unmatched to any gene: 38. The CDR3 DNA sequence: TGTGCTCTTGGGGGCTACACCATCCAAGCAGCGTACTGGGGGCCCCAAGGAGAGAACCGCACCGATAAACTCATCTTT. This sequence encodes CALGGYTIQAAYWGPQGENRTDKLIF.

This clone occurred a few times. A far larger clone is a single base away, which makes a read error likely. The sample carries other DNA sequences with the same CDR3. The chain couples TRDV2 to TRDJ1; TRDD3 matches at 11 bases. Here the J gene came from matching the DNA to germline, since TCRdb omits it. The CDR3 totals 21 residues. Germline lookup yields CDR1 GEAIGNYY and CDR2 EKD. As DNA, the CDR3 is TGTGCCTGTGACACCGTGAAGGCTAGTCCTGGGGGATACAAAGAAACCGACAAACTCATCTTT. Its protein product is CACDTVKASPGGYKETDKLIF.

This clone was detected only a few times. A read error is the likely source, as a far larger clone sits one nucleotide away. The same CDR3 also results from other DNA sequences found in this sample. The V segment is TRDV1, and no J call was made. The CDR3 contains 16 residues. The germline gives CDR1 TSWWSYY, CDR2 QGS. CDR3 sequence reads: CALGLLSYAQTDKLIF. Written as DNA, the CDR3 is TGTGCTCTTGGGTTACTTTCCTACGCCCAGACCGATAAGCTCATCTTT.

The sample holds many counts of this clone. This DNA's translation differs at residue 10 from TCRdb's protein, which comes from a much larger clone; a read error is likely, and the protein shown is translated from the DNA. The gene calls are TRDV1 and TRDJ1, with a possible D match to TRDD3 (6 bases). In germline, CDR1 is TSWWSYY, CDR2 QGS. This CDR3 has 18 amino acids. V was trimmed by 0 bases and J by 0 bases, leaving 17 bases between them. The CDR3 reads CALGELKWGVSDTDKLIF. Here the CDR3 DNA reads TGTGCTCTTGGGGAACTAAAATGGGGGGTGTCCGACACCGATAAACTCATCTTT.

This clone was seen more than once but under ten times. The protein in TCRdb stems from a much larger clone and differs at residue 14 from this DNA's translation, likely a read error; here the protein is translated from the DNA. The V gene is TRDV2, the J gene TRDJ1; TRDD3 matches 9 bases. TCRdb is silent on the J gene; assignment here came from matching the DNA to germline. The CDR3 is 18 amino acids. Per the germline V gene, CDR1 is GEAIGNYY and CDR2 is EKD. This chain's CDR3 is CACDPLTGGRPYTNKLIF. DNA for the CDR3: TGTGCCTGTGATCCCCTTACTGGGGGACGACCGTACACCAATAAACTCATCTTT.